These 23 T cell receptor beta chains were all obtained from the same sample, sequenced in a study of human T cells and chemical hapten exposure. TCRdb itself ran the RACE reads through MiXCR, one entry per CDR3 protein. This sample has roughly 81,000 distinct CDR3 sequences, with 8.5% found just once. Time point here: pre-sensitization, week 0. Treatment here: therapeutic diphenylcyclopropenone sensitization with weekly scalp DPC. Sequenced here: whole blood, sampled in connection with sensitization to the hapten diphenylcyclopropenone (DPC). These receptors originate from a man in his forties with alopecia areata. Some clones in this sample may be carry-over from other donors' samples.

This clonotype was seen many times. Germline and junction disagree at one end, which may indicate a read error. This chain connects TRBV7-2 to TRBJ2-7; TRBD2 agrees at 13 bases. The CDR3 extends over 14 amino acids. The germline V gene has CDR1 SGHTA and CDR2 FQGNSA. DNA of the CDR3: TGTGCCAGCAGCTTAGGGACTAGCGGGAGCAATGGCATCTTC. Protein: CASSLGTSGSNGIF. Supplemented by reference TRBV7-2 and TRBJ2-7, the full variable domain reads GAGVSQSPSNKVTEKGKDVELRCDPISGHTALYWYRQSLGQGLEFLIYFQGNSAPDKSGLPSDRFSAERTGGSVSTLTIQRTQQEDSAVYLCASSLGTSGSNGIFGPGTRLTVT.

This clonotype was seen more than once but under ten times. The chain has TRBV10-3 and TRBJ2-2; D might be TRBD2 (6 bases). V gave up 0 bases and J gave up 5 bases, with 13 bases separating them. The germline V gene encodes CDR1 ENHRY and CDR2 SYGVKD. This CDR3 contains 16 residues. The CDR3 DNA reads TGTGCCATCAGTGAGTCGCCTGGAGGGATTACCGGGGAGCTGTTTTTT. This gives the protein CAISESPGGITGELFF.

The chain has TRBV3-1 and TRBJ2-1, with D possibly being TRBD1 or TRBD2 (5 bases each). The V and J ends lost 4 bases and 5 bases respectively, with 21 bases between them. The CDR3 loop spans 17 amino acids. CDR1 is LGHDT and CDR2 is YNNKEL in the germline V gene (reference sequence). This CDR3 reads CASSLPIGSGTDNEQFF. The CDR3 DNA reads TGTGCCAGCAGCCTGCCTATAGGGTCCGGGACGGACAATGAGCAGTTCTTC.

At least ten counts were recorded for this clonotype. The V call is TRBV7-2, the J call TRBJ2-7, with D perhaps TRBD1 (6 bases). With 4 bases removed from V and 3 bases from J, the gap between germline ends came to 10 bases. Germline V gene sequence: CDR1 SGHTA, CDR2 FQGNSA. CDR3 length equals 13 residues. The CDR3 protein is CASSSVRGYEQYF. In DNA, the CDR3 is TGTGCCAGCAGCTCTGTCAGGGGCTACGAGCAGTACTTC.

This chain uses TRBV12-3 or TRBV12-4 with TRBJ2-2; D is possibly TRBD2 (6 bases). The CDR3 consists of 13 residues. Deletions cut 8 bases from V and 4 bases from J, with 11 bases between. The CDR3: CASSRGFTGELFF. CDR3 DNA sequence: TGTGCCAGCTCCCGGGGGTTCACCGGGGAGCTGTTTTTT.

This clonotype was detected ten times or more. This chain joins TRBV7-6 and TRBJ2-1; D perhaps matches TRBD2 (7 bases). V was trimmed by 5 bases and J by 5 bases, leaving 10 bases between them. This CDR3 comprises 13 residues. Germline CDR1 SGHVS, CDR2 FNYEAQ. As DNA, the CDR3 is TGTGCCAGCAGCACAGGGACTAACAATGAGCAGTTCTTC. It specifies CASSTGTNNEQFF.

This clonotype came up many times. V is TRBV4-3 and J is TRBJ2-1; possibly TRBD2 for D (5 bases). The germline gives CDR1 LGHNA, CDR2 YSLEER. The length of the CDR3 is 14 residues. Trimming took off 3 bases at V and 6 bases at J, with 12 bases between the two ends. The CDR3 nucleotides are TGCGCCAGCAGCCATGCCGGGGTCTCCAATGAGCAGTTCTTC. This translates into CASSHAGVSNEQFF.

This clonotype was observed a few times. The genes are TRBV12-3 or TRBV12-4 and TRBJ2-5; D is tentatively TRBD1 or TRBD2 (5 bases each). This CDR3 contains 15 residues. V lost 6 bases and J lost 4, with 18 bases in between. The CDR3 region is CASSDSSSGGETQYF. The CDR3 region has the DNA TGTGCCAGCAGCGACAGCTCCTCCGGAGGAGAGACCCAGTACTTC.

The gene calls are TRBV3-1 and TRBJ2-7, with 8 nucleotides matching TRBD2. V trimming: 0 bases; J trimming: 3 bases; junction bases outside the gene matches: 1. This CDR3 is built from 14 residues. CDR1 is LGHDT, CDR2 YNNKEL, per germline (reference sequence). CDR3 loop: CASSQEGTSYEQYF. DNA for the CDR3: TGTGCCAGCAGCCAAGAGGGGACTAGCTACGAGCAGTACTTC.

The V call is TRBV18, the J call TRBJ1-2; weak D call: TRBD1 (5 bases). CDR1 and CDR2 from the germline V gene are KGHSH and LQKENI. V lost 2 bases, J lost 4 bases, and 11 bases lay in between. The length of the CDR3 is 14 residues. The CDR3 spells CASSPSDGTYGYTF. CDR3 bases: TGTGCCAGCTCACCATCGGACGGGACCTATGGCTACACCTTC.

Only a few counts were recorded for this clonotype. V usage is TRBV12-3 or TRBV12-4 and J usage is TRBJ2-1; 8 nucleotides match TRBD2. V trimming: 11 bases; J trimming: 2 bases; junction bases outside the gene matches: 8. This CDR3 has 14 residues. For the CDR3, the DNA is TGTGCCTCGACCCGGGGGGGGGCCTACAATGAGCAGTTCTTC. This codes for CASTRGGAYNEQFF.

This clonotype was counted ten times or more. The V call is TRBV6-2 or TRBV6-3, the J call TRBJ2-7; unclear D gene. V was clipped by 2 bases and J by 3 bases, with 5 bases between them. The V gene's germline CDR1 is MNHEY and CDR2 SVGEGT. The CDR3 has 12 residues. DNA of the CDR3: TGTGCCAGCAGTTACGCGGACTACGAGCAGTACGTC. This codes for CASSYADYEQYV.

This clonotype was picked up a small number of times. The J gene is TRBJ1-3, the V gene TRBV6-5; D is undetermined. CDR3 size: 15 residues. The V end was cut by 4 bases, the J end by 0 bases, with 10 bases between. In germline, CDR1 is MNHEY, CDR2 SVGAGI. CDR3 in DNA: TGTGCCAGCAGTTTGGACCGAAGCTCTGGAAACACCATATATTTT. Encoded protein: CASSLDRSSGNTIYF.

The chain carries TRBV4-2 and TRBJ2-1, with 9 nucleotides matching TRBD2. CDR1 is LGHNA, CDR2 YNFKEQ, per germline. The length of the CDR3 is 17 residues. The trim removed 1 base at V and 7 bases at J, leaving 11 bases unmatched. The CDR3 loop is CASSQVIAGGHRNEQFF. CDR3 bases: TGTGCCAGCAGCCAAGTGATCGCGGGAGGGCACAGAAATGAGCAGTTCTTC.

This clonotype turned up a few times. The V and J genes are TRBV29-1 and TRBJ2-3; D unresolved. This CDR3 spans 12 amino acids. Germline CDR1 SQVTM, CDR2 ANQGSEA. Between the trimmed V and J ends, which lost 4 bases and 6 bases, there was a span of 11 bases. The CDR3 nucleotides read TGCAGCGTTGCGGCCGCGAGGGATACGCAGTATTTT. Its translation is CSVAAARDTQYF.

The J gene is TRBJ2-5, the V gene TRBV27, with TRBD2 matching 14 bases. Losses at the gene ends were 4 bases for V and 4 bases for J; bases not matched to a gene: 11. CDR1 is MNHEY, CDR2 SMNVEV, per germline (reference sequence). The CDR3 loop spans 18 amino acids. The CDR3 DNA follows: TGTGCCAGCAGTTCGGTATTTGGGACTAGCGGGAGAGGAGAGACCCAGTACTTC. It yields the protein CASSSVFGTSGRGETQYF.

The CDR3, as DNA: TGTGCCAGCAGTTGGGACAGCATCACAGATACGCAGTATTTT. It is translated as CASSWDSITDTQYF. V gene TRBV6-5 combines with J gene TRBJ2-3, with 7 bases matching TRBD1. With V trimmed by 4 bases and J by 2 bases, 3 bases remained unmatched. The CDR3 is made up of 14 amino acids. Germline CDR1 and CDR2: MNHEY and SVGAGI.

This chain links TRBV18 with TRBJ2-7; D is unclear. The CDR3 is 15 residues long. Deletions cut 2 bases from V and 1 base from J, with 12 bases between. Germline assignment: CDR1 KGHSH and CDR2 LQKENI. The CDR3 sequence is CASSPSTGRSYEQYF. The DNA of the CDR3 is TGTGCCAGCTCACCATCTACGGGTCGTTCCTACGAGCAGTACTTC.

The chain recombines TRBV6-5 with TRBJ1-5, with TRBD1 identical over 8 bases. The CDR3 loop spans 12 amino acids. After removal of 7 bases from V and 5 bases from J, the junction contained 1 base not matched to a gene. Looked up from germline, CDR1 is MNHEY and CDR2 is SVGAGI. Here the CDR3 DNA reads TGTGCCAGCAAGACAGGGGATCAGCCCCAGCATTTT. Translated: CASKTGDQPQHF.

At least ten counts were recorded for this clonotype. The chain has TRBV3-1 and TRBJ1-1; tentatively, D is TRBD1 (5 bases). CDR3 length equals 16 residues. V was shortened by 1 base and J by 10 bases, with 22 bases between the two germline ends. The germline CDR1 and CDR2 sequences are LGHDT and YNNKEL (reference sequence). The CDR3 loop reads CASSQVTLGPRRGAFF. The CDR3 DNA is TGTGCCAGCAGCCAAGTTACGTTGGGGCCCCGGCGGGGAGCTTTCTTT.

This clonotype has just a few counts. The genes are TRBV14 and TRBJ1-4; D remains unclear. CDR3 length equals 18 residues. V lost 0 bases to trimming and J lost 2 bases, with 16 bases between them. CDR1 and CDR2 (germline): SGHDN, FVKESK. CDR3: CASSQEFFRRATNEKLFF. The CDR3 nucleotides are TGTGCCAGCAGCCAAGAATTCTTTAGGAGGGCCACTAATGAAAAACTGTTTTTT.

This chain connects TRBV24-1 to TRBJ1-5; 11 bases align to TRBD1. The CDR3 consists of 18 residues. V gave up 0 bases and J gave up 5 bases; unmatched junction bases: 8. CDR1 and CDR2 from the germline V gene are KGHDR and SFDVKD. The CDR3 loop is CATSDLPPGTGGDQPQHF. In DNA, the CDR3 is TGTGCCACCAGTGATTTGCCTCCCGGGACAGGGGGGGATCAGCCCCAGCATTTT.

This sequence joins TRBV5-1 and TRBJ1-2; TRBD1 agrees at 9 bases. The CDR3 has 14 residues. The ends lost 5 bases at V and 6 bases at J; junction bases unmatched: 8. Germline CDR1 is SGHRS and CDR2 is YFSETQ. The CDR3 reads CASRPGTGFDGYTF. CDR3 DNA sequence: TGCGCCAGCAGACCAGGGACAGGGTTTGATGGCTACACCTTC.